The rows below give T cell receptor beta chains drawn from one sample of a study of cytomegalovirus exposure and HLA in healthy donors. Measured with immunoSEQ multiplex PCR; TCRdb has only the in-frame clones, and not every one. This sample has some 200,000 clones, with around three quarters found just once. The material sequenced was PBMCs. The source is a man between 35 and 55 years old in good health and CMV-seronegative. Both conserved end residues are part of each CDR3. D genes are given only for firm matches. The size field is filled for only some rows; it gives once, few, many or a size class.

clone_size	d_call	v_call	j_call	cdr3_nt	cdr3_aa
.	TRBD1	TRBV11-2	TRBJ2-1	TGTGCCAGCAGCACCCGGGACAGAGACTCCTACAATGAGCAGTTCTTC	CASSTRDRDSYNEQFF
.	TRBD1	TRBV6-5	TRBJ2-7	TGTGCCAGCAGCTACGAGACAGGGGTCGAGCAGTACTTC	CASSYETGVEQYF
once	.	TRBV7-9	TRBJ1-6	TGTTCCAGCAGCACAGGGTATAGCTCCTATAATTCACCCCTCCACTTT	CSSSTGYSSYNSPLHF
.	TRBD1	TRBV9	TRBJ2-7	TGTGCCAGCAGCGTTGGGACAGGGACCTACGAGCAGTACTTC	CASSVGTGTYEQYF
.	TRBD1	TRBV27	TRBJ2-7	TGTGCCAGCAGTCCGGGACAGGGGCCCTACGAGCAGTACTTC	CASSPGQGPYEQYF
.	.	TRBV5-4	TRBJ2-7	TGTGCCAGCAGCTTGGGAACTAGAGGCGAGCAGTACTTC	CASSLGTRGEQYF
.	TRBD1	TRBV10-3	TRBJ2-7	TGTGCCATCAAGCAGACAGGGACGGGCGAGCAGTACTTC	CAIKQTGTGEQYF
.	.	TRBV4-1	TRBJ2-7	TGCGCCAGCAGCCAAGTAGATCTCGGTTTCTCCTACGAGCAGTACTTC	CASSQVDLGFSYEQYF
.	TRBD2	TRBV9	TRBJ2-3	TGTGCCAGCAGCGTGAGCGGGGTTAGCACAGATACGCAGTATTTT	CASSVSGVSTDTQYF
once	TRBD1	TRBV10-3	TRBJ2-5	TGTGCCATCAGTGGCGAGACAGGGAAAGAGACCCAGTACTTC	CAISGETGKETQYF
.	TRBD1	TRBV5-8	TRBJ1-1	TGTGCCAGCAGCTTGGGGGGACAGGGTCCTTTCTTT	CASSLGGQGPFF
once	TRBD2	TRBV5-8	TRBJ2-5	TGTGCCAGCAGCTTAGAGCGGGAGGTGGGGATTCAAGAGACCCAGTACTTC	CASSLEREVGIQETQYF
.	.	TRBV7-2	TRBJ1-2	TGTGCCAGCAGCTTAAGGGCCCAGGTCCCGGGGACTTTATATGGCTACACCTTC	CASSLRAQVPGTLYGYTF
.	.	TRBV5-8	TRBJ2-5	TGTGCCAGCAGCTTAAAGGGGCACCAAGAGACCCAGTACTTC	CASSLKGHQETQYF
.	.	TRBV5-1	TRBJ2-1	TGCGCCAGCAGCTTGGCCTTCAGGGCCATCGACTACAATGAGCAGTTCTTC	CASSLAFRAIDYNEQFF
.	TRBD1	TRBV7-9	TRBJ1-6	TGTGCCAGCAGCTCCAGGGGGCGCGGACTCCACTTT	CASSSRGRGLHF
.	.	TRBV2	TRBJ2-1	TGTGCCAGCAGTGAAAAGGCAGGCTATAGCTCCTACAATGAGCAGTTCTTC	CASSEKAGYSSYNEQFF
.	TRBD2	TRBV18	TRBJ2-5	TGTGCCAGCTCAGCCGGGACTAGCGGGTCTCAAGAGACCCAGTACTTC	CASSAGTSGSQETQYF
.	TRBD1	TRBV30	TRBJ2-7	TGTGCCTGGAGTCCAAGGGGGCTCGGGGCCTACGAGCAGTACTTC	CAWSPRGLGAYEQYF
.	.	TRBV6-5	TRBJ2-5	TGTGCCAGCAGTCCCTACAGTTTACAAGAGACCCAGTACTTC	CASSPYSLQETQYF
.	.	TRBV4-1	TRBJ1-2	TGCGCCAGCAGCCATGCGGGGGGAAATGGCTACACCTTC	CASSHAGGNGYTF
once	TRBD1	TRBV30	TRBJ1-1	TGTGCCTGGAGTGGCGTGCAGGGGGCGGCCACTGAAGCTTTCTTT	CAWSGVQGAATEAFF
few	TRBD1	TRBV19	TRBJ1-2	TGTGCCAGTAGTACCGGGACAGGGGGCGGCTATGGCTACACCTTC	CASSTGTGGGYGYTF
.	.	TRBV7-6	TRBJ2-3	TGTGCCAGCAGCTTAGGACAGCTGTACACAGATACGCAGTATTTT	CASSLGQLYTDTQYF
.	.	TRBV5-6	TRBJ2-7	TGTGCCAGCAGCTTGACCGGTGAGCAGTACTTC	CASSLTGEQYF
few	TRBD1	TRBV6-1	TRBJ1-2	TGTGCCAGCAGTGAAAGCAGGGGGACAGAATACTATGGCTACACCTTC	CASSESRGTEYYGYTF
.	.	TRBV9	TRBJ1-6	TGTGCCAGCAGCGCGACAAGACAGTCCTATAATTCACCCCTCCACTTT	CASSATRQSYNSPLHF
.	TRBD2	TRBV7-2	TRBJ2-3	TGTGCCAGCAGCTTAGTAGCGGCTAGCGGGTCGGATACGCAGTATTTT	CASSLVAASGSDTQYF
.	.	TRBV5-1	TRBJ2-3	TGCGCCAGCAGCTTGGTTACGGGAGATACGCAGTATTTT	CASSLVTGDTQYF
.	TRBD1	TRBV6-1	TRBJ2-7	TGTGCCAGCAGTGGGGACAGCCGAGGGCCTCTTTCCTTC	CASSGDSRGPLSF
.	TRBD1	TRBV6-6	TRBJ1-4	TGTGCCAGCAGCCTGACAGGGGGCGCGGTGGAAAAACTGTTTTTT	CASSLTGGAVEKLFF
.	.	TRBV19	TRBJ1-2	TGTGCCAGTAGTATAACAGAGCAGGAAGGCTACACCTTC	CASSITEQEGYTF
.	.	TRBV11-2	TRBJ2-2	TGTGCCAGCAGCTCCGAACTTTTGGGGGGGCGTATCGGGGAGCTGTTTTTT	CASSSELLGGRIGELFF
.	TRBD2	TRBV6-6	TRBJ2-1	TGTGCCAGCAGTTACTCCTCCCCGGGGGGGCGGAATGAGCAGTTCTTC	CASSYSSPGGRNEQFF
.	TRBD1	TRBV7-2	TRBJ1-5	TGTGCCACCAGGGGACAGGGGTACAATCAGCCCCAGCATTTT	CATRGQGYNQPQHF
.	TRBD1	TRBV6-5	TRBJ1-4	TGTGCCAGCAGTTACCTTGCGTACCAGGGGGCAGGGCTGTTTTTT	CASSYLAYQGAGLFF
few	.	TRBV15	TRBJ2-2	TGTGCCACCAGCAGAGATTATCGGAGGGGCACCGGGGAGCTGTTTTTT	CATSRDYRRGTGELFF
.	.	TRBV19	TRBJ1-4	TGTGCCAGTAGCGATAGGGGTAGGTCGCCTAATGAAAAACTGTTTTTT	CASSDRGRSPNEKLFF
once	.	TRBV6-1	TRBJ2-7	TGTGCCAGCAGTGAAAAACAGGGTTACGAGCAGTACTTC	CASSEKQGYEQYF
.	TRBD1	TRBV5-1	TRBJ1-6	TGCGCCAGCAGCCCCACAGGGGACGTCCCACGGGGTTCACCCCTCCACTTT	CASSPTGDVPRGSPLHF
.	TRBD1	TRBV2	TRBJ2-3	TGTGCCAGCAGAGAACCGACAGGGGGCTTCACAGATACGCAGTATTTT	CASREPTGGFTDTQYF
few	.	TRBV11-2	TRBJ2-7	TGTGCCAGCAGACCTGACCAGGGTGGGTCCTACGAGCAGTACTTC	CASRPDQGGSYEQYF
.	.	TRBV28	TRBJ2-3	TGTGCCAGCAGTTTGGGCAGGTCTCAAGATACGCAGTATTTT	CASSLGRSQDTQYF
.	.	TRBV18	TRBJ1-2	TGTGCCAGCTCAGGTGACAGTAACTATGGCTACACCTTC	CASSGDSNYGYTF
.	TRBD2	TRBV4-2	TRBJ2-7	TGTGCCAGCAGCCCAACTCAGGCGCGGACTAGCGGGGGTACCTACGAGCAGTACTTC	CASSPTQARTSGGTYEQYF
.	.	TRBV29-1	TRBJ2-1	TGCAGCGGCGGGACGGCCTACAATGAGCAGTTCTTC	CSGGTAYNEQFF